A single sample gave rise to the 2 T cell receptor beta chains below, sequenced in a study of radiotherapy plus CTLA-4 blockade in lung cancer. Sequenced by immunoSEQ multiplex PCR; TCRdb stores in-frame clones only, minus some. Found here are about 62,000 clones, around 69% of them singletons; the top ten hold 2.5% to 3%. The specimen comprised peripheral blood, sampled from a patient treated with radiotherapy plus ipilimumab. The receptors here all came from a human donor with non-small cell lung cancer who had a complete response to radiotherapy plus ipilimumab.

This clone was detected once. The chain couples TRBV27 to TRBJ2-5; D is undetermined. The V end lost 8 bases, the J end lost 7 bases, and 11 bases lay between the germline ends. Germline CDR1 and CDR2: MNHEY and SMNVEV (reference sequence). The CDR3 contains 11 residues. This CDR3 reads CASGLTRTQYF. In DNA form, the CDR3 reads TGTGCCAGCGGGCTAACGAGGACCCAGTACTTC.

This sequence joins TRBV5-3 and TRBJ2-1; TRBD2 might be the D (7 bases). TRBV5-3 belongs to the ORF category, with a function that is uncertain. This CDR3 comprises 15 residues. The V gene lost 9 bases and the J gene lost 1 base, with 17 bases spanning the gap. CDR3: CATREGVRSYNEQFF. The DNA of the CDR3 is TGTGCCACCAGGGAGGGGGTGAGATCCTACAATGAGCAGTTCTTC.